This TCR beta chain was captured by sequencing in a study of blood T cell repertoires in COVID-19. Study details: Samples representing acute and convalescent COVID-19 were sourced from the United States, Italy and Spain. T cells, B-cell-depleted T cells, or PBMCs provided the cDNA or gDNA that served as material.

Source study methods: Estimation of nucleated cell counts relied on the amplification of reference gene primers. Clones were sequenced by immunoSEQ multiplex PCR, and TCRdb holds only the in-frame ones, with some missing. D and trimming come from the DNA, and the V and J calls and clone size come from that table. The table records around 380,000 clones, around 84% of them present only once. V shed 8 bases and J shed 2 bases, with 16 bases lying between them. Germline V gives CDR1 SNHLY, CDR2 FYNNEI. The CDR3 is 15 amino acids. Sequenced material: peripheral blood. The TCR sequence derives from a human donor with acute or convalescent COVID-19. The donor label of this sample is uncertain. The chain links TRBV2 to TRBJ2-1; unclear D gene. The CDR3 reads CASLSRPSTYNEQFF. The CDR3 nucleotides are TGTGCCAGCCTTAGCAGACCCTCAACCTACAATGAGCAGTTCTTC.